The 21 T cell receptor beta chains given below trace back to one sample, sequenced in a study of cytomegalovirus exposure and HLA in healthy donors. The PCR used 60 Vbeta and 13 Jbeta primers. TCRdb's table, derived via immunoSEQ multiplex PCR, lists solely in-frame clones and lacks some. The data contain approximately 140,000 clones, roughly three quarters of them singletons. Material: PBMCs. These receptors were collected from a man between 18 and 35 years old in good health and CMV-seronegative.

The chain employs TRBV28 and TRBJ1-2; D is perhaps TRBD1 (5 bases). In germline, CDR1 is MDHEN, CDR2 SYDVKM. V lost 4 bases and J lost 1, with 19 bases in between. CDR3 length: 17 residues. The CDR3 protein is CASSSAGQGGINYGYTF. CDR3 nucleotide sequence: TGTGCCAGCAGTTCCGCCGGGCAGGGCGGCATTAACTATGGCTACACCTTC.

This clone came up a few times. J is TRBJ2-2 and V is TRBV28, with a possible D match to TRBD2 (6 bases). Germline CDR1 and CDR2: MDHEN and SYDVKM. The CDR3 is 15 amino acids. V lost 5 bases and J lost 4, with 14 bases in between. DNA for the CDR3: TGTGCCAGCAGTGCCCTCTGGGAGGCCACCGGGGAGCTGTTTTTT. It yields the protein CASSALWEATGELFF.

The genes are TRBV9 and TRBJ1-2; D not resolved. Germline V gene sequence: CDR1 SGDLS, CDR2 YYNGEE. Trimming removed 4 bases at V and 4 bases at J, with 14 bases between. This CDR3 is built from 14 residues. CDR3 DNA: TGTGCCAGCAGCCCTCAAGACACTGTCTATGGCTACACCTTC. Translated: CASSPQDTVYGYTF.

CDR3 sequence reads: CASSSGLAGEVGETQYF. Here the CDR3 DNA reads TGTGCCAGCAGCTCCGGGCTGGCGGGGGAAGTAGGAGAGACCCAGTACTTC. The chain combines TRBV7-7 with TRBJ2-5; TRBD2 matches at 7 bases. The CDR3 spans 17 residues. From germline, CDR1 is SSHAT and CDR2 FNYEAQ (reference sequence). J was trimmed by 4 bases and V by 4 bases; bases with no gene match: 15. The complete variable domain, with remaining parts taken from reference TRBV7-7 and TRBJ2-5, reads GAGVSQSPRYKVTKRGQDVTLRCDPISSHATLYWYQQALGQGPEFLTYFNYEAQPDKSGLPSDRFSAERPEGSISTLTIQRTEQRDSAMYRCASSSGLAGEVGETQYFGPGTRLLVL.

The genes are TRBV10-1 and TRBJ1-1; no clear D. V was pared by 0 bases and J by 7 bases, with 12 bases between. CDR1 WNHNN and CDR2 SYGVQD come from the germline V gene (reference sequence). The CDR3 covers 14 residues. This chain's CDR3 is CASSESEQQSEAFF. CDR3 in DNA: TGCGCCAGCAGTGAGTCAGAACAGCAAAGTGAAGCTTTCTTT.

V gene TRBV6-4 combines with J gene TRBJ2-7; 8 nucleotides agree with TRBD2. The CDR3 is made up of 9 amino acids. V dropped 10 bases and J dropped 9; count of bases not matched to a gene: 2. Germline CDR1 and CDR2: MRHNA and SNTAGT. The CDR3 nucleotides are TGTGCCATTCTAGCGGGGCAGTACTTC. Encoded protein: CAILAGQYF.

In its sample, this clone was seen a few times. DNA for the CDR3: TGTGCCAGTAGTATACCCACGGACACCGGGGAGCTGTTTTTT. Amino acids: CASSIPTDTGELFF. The rearrangement links TRBV19 to TRBJ2-2; D call uncertain. Germline values: CDR1 LNHDA, CDR2 SQIVND (reference sequence). The CDR3 is made up of 14 amino acids. Trimming removed 2 bases from V and 3 bases from J, with 7 bases in between.

V usage is TRBV28 and J usage is TRBJ1-2, with 8 bases lining up with TRBD1. CDR1 MDHEN and CDR2 SYDVKM come from the germline V gene. The junction had 9 bases not matched to a gene; V was cut back by 7 bases and J by 8 bases. The CDR3 length is 13 residues. In DNA form, the CDR3 reads TGTGCCAGCAACACGATGACAGGGGTAGGCTACACCTTC. Encoded protein: CASNTMTGVGYTF.

This clone was found a few times. The chain couples TRBV5-4 to TRBJ1-4, with TRBD1 matching over 11 bases. The V gene end was trimmed by 1 base and the J gene end by 8 bases; junction bases not matched to a gene: 4. Germline V gene lookup returns CDR1 SGHNT and CDR2 YYREEE (reference sequence). The CDR3 has 15 amino acids. The CDR3 is CASSLRGQGEEKLFF. DNA for the CDR3: TGTGCCAGCAGCTTGAGGGGACAGGGGGAAGAAAAACTGTTTTTT.

The chain employs TRBV11-1 and TRBJ1-4; D unresolved. CDR1 and CDR2 (germline): SGHAT, FQDESV (reference sequence). The V gene lost 2 bases and the J gene lost 6 bases, with 10 bases spanning the gap. This CDR3 is built from 14 residues. CDR3 sequence (DNA): TGTGCCAGCAGCTTACTGACGAGGGATGAAAAACTGTTTTTT. Protein sequence: CASSLLTRDEKLFF.

The V call is TRBV25-1, the J call TRBJ2-1, with 11 bases aligning to TRBD2. Germline CDR1 MGHDK, CDR2 SYGVNS. The V gene end was trimmed by 3 bases and the J gene end by 7 bases; junction bases not matched to a gene: 8. The CDR3 is 16 amino acids. The DNA of the CDR3 is TGTGCCAGCAGTGACCCACTAGCGGGGGTGGGGAATGAGCAGTTCTTC. This codes for CASSDPLAGVGNEQFF.

The gene calls are TRBV19 and TRBJ1-1, with 8 nucleotides matching TRBD1. The CDR3 contains 15 residues. Trimming took 3 bases from V and 4 from J; bases not matched to a gene: 7. CDR1 is LNHDA and CDR2 is SQIVND in the germline V gene (reference sequence). The CDR3, as DNA: TGTGCCAGTAGTATGGTCGCCAGGGGGCTCACTGAAGCTTTCTTT. Amino acid sequence: CASSMVARGLTEAFF.

The rearrangement joins TRBV7-9 to TRBJ1-3, with D uncertain. The CDR3 is made up of 15 amino acids. Trimming cost V 5 bases and J 3 bases, with 14 bases left between them. CDR1 is SEHNR, CDR2 FQNEAQ, per germline (reference sequence). The CDR3 region is CASSPTPRNGNTIYF. The CDR3 nucleotides are TGTGCCAGCAGCCCCACCCCCAGGAATGGAAACACCATATATTTT.

This clone occurred a few times. This chain links TRBV5-1 with TRBJ2-6; a weak D match, TRBD1 (5 bases). This CDR3 is built from 16 residues. V lost 7 bases and J 0 bases, leaving 14 bases between the germline ends. From germline, CDR1 is SGHRS and CDR2 YFSETQ. CDR3 bases: TGCGCCAGCGGTCAGGGTCTCTACTCTGGGGCCAACGTCCTGACTTTC. The encoded protein is CASGQGLYSGANVLTF.

V and J are TRBV6-5 and TRBJ2-1, with D unclear. Germline V lookup: CDR1 MNHEY, CDR2 SVGAGI. The CDR3 length is 14 residues. V lost 7 bases and J lost 0, with 10 bases in between. The CDR3, as DNA: TGTGCCAGCAACCAGCGCGACTCCTACAATGAGCAGTTCTTC. Amino acid sequence: CASNQRDSYNEQFF.

Note on this clone: The sample has other DNA sequences that encode this CDR3 too. This chain's CDR3 is CASSVVAGANNEQFF. DNA of the CDR3: TGTGCCAGCAGCGTAGTGGCAGGGGCGAACAATGAGCAGTTCTTC. The V and J genes are TRBV9 and TRBJ2-1; TRBD1 is a possible D gene (6 bases). This CDR3 is built from 15 residues. Germline lookup yields CDR1 SGDLS and CDR2 YYNGEE. V was trimmed by 0 bases and J by 5 bases, leaving 12 bases between them.

Turning to this clone: The same CDR3 arises from other DNA sequences in this sample as well. The rearrangement uses TRBV18 and TRBJ1-5; 8 bases fit TRBD1. CDR1 KGHSH and CDR2 LQKENI come from the germline V gene. J lost 2 bases, V lost 2 bases, and 2 bases had no gene match. The CDR3 totals 15 residues. The CDR3 region has the DNA TGTGCCAGCTCACCATTGGGACAGGGCAATCAGCCCCAGCATTTT. This codes for CASSPLGQGNQPQHF.

The chain carries TRBV28 and TRBJ1-5, with 10 nucleotides matching TRBD1. Germline V gives CDR1 MDHEN, CDR2 SYDVKM. The CDR3 runs to 14 residues. The trim removed 6 bases at V and 1 base at J, leaving 0 bases unmatched. CDR3 in DNA: TGTGCCAGCAGGGGACAGGGGAGCAATCAGCCCCAGCATTTT. Residues: CASRGQGSNQPQHF.

V gene TRBV11-3 combines with J gene TRBJ1-5, with no clear D. The CDR3 totals 15 residues. Germline CDR1 is SGHNT and CDR2 is YENEEA. V lost 3 bases and J 0 bases, leaving 9 bases between the germline ends. The CDR3 reads CASSFYRYSNQPQHF. The CDR3 DNA follows: TGTGCCAGCAGCTTCTATCGGTATAGCAATCAGCCCCAGCATTTT.

This chain joins TRBV28 and TRBJ2-2; tentative D call: TRBD2 (7 bases). V was clipped by 7 bases and J by 7 bases, with 22 bases between them. Germline V CDR1 and CDR2: MDHEN, SYDVKM. This CDR3 region has 16 residues. The CDR3 loop is CASNSARGGLIGELFF. The CDR3 coding sequence is TGTGCCAGCAACTCAGCCAGGGGAGGGCTTATCGGGGAGCTGTTTTTT.

The rearrangement uses TRBV7-9 and TRBJ2-7; TRBD2 might be the D (6 bases). CDR1 is SEHNR and CDR2 is FQNEAQ in the germline V gene (reference sequence). The ends were cut back, 5 bases at V and 2 bases at J, with 16 bases in the middle. This CDR3 spans 15 amino acids. In DNA, the CDR3 is TGTGCCAGCAGCCCAACGGGGGTGGAAACCTACGAGCAGTACTTC. Protein product: CASSPTGVETYEQYF.